This T cell receptor (beta chain) was sequenced for a study of CD8 T cells in seronegative destructive rheumatoid arthritis (dated by TCRdb to between 2020 and 2021). About the study as a whole: At the time of sampling, biological drugs were being given to seven out of the eight CND-RA patients. Comparison cohorts of seropositive RA, seronegative RA and healthy controls came from an earlier published TCRbeta dataset rather than new sequencing. Researchers compared peripheral CD8+ TCRbeta repertoires from patients with CCP-negative destructive rheumatoid arthritis (CND-RA) against repertoires from newly diagnosed seropositive RA, seronegative RA and healthy controls. General findings and caveats noted by the study authors: The authors read the apparently distinct set of enriched public clonotypes carried by CND-RA patients as support for a separate disease subset. Across the 95,000 to 150,000 clonotypes tested, no public clonotype enrichment was retained after Benjamini-Hochberg correction. In the absence of diagnostic samples, TCR repertoire differences may be partly attributable to poor disease control over the years rather than being present at onset. Compared with controls and other RA subtypes, CND-RA repertoires contained more CMV-reactive and fewer influenza A-reactive CD8+ TCRbeta sequences. With age adjusted for, CD8+ TCRbeta repertoires in CND-RA patients appeared less diverse and more clonal than repertoires in other RA subtypes. The study acknowledged the small size of the CND-RA cohort as a limitation.

Genomic DNA from CD8+ cells was used for TCRbeta sequencing, which was performed according to the manufacturer's instructions. The immunoSEQ assay was used for TCRbeta sequencing, which was carried out at a genomics technology centre in Finland. The study's processing was this. Clonotype tables generated by the immunoSEQ preprocessing pipeline were converted into VDJtools format, and non-productive clonotypes were filtered out. Samples with fewer than 10,000 reads were excluded, the remaining samples were subsampled to 10,000 reads, and most of the eight CND-RA samples met this threshold. The VDJtools CalcDiversityStats function was applied to data subsampled to 10,000 reads to calculate Shannon-Wiener, Simpson and clonality indices. To infer antigen specificity, non-singleton TCRbeta clonotypes were hard-matched against VDJdb, meaning no mismatches were allowed. CDR3 sequences that differed by one amino acid (Hamming distance 1) were grouped together into clusters with potentially shared antigen targets. After groups were resampled to six samples, public clonotypes were tested for group enrichment with one-sided Fisher's exact tests, and this procedure was repeated ten times. TCRdb provides this immuneACCESS table in a form limited to in-frame rearrangements. Some clones are lacking; in checked studies, under half of them reflect an unresolved V gene, and why the rest are absent is not known. V and J calls and clone size are those listed in that table; D and trimming were worked out from the DNA. The sample profile shows roughly 13,000 clones; roughly 87% of them were found once. The leading ten clones occupy under 35% of the sample.

A negative result on the clinical CCP2 antibody test was shown by CND-RA patients, and progression of joint destruction was observed despite active therapy. Every CND-RA patient showed typical joint destruction in the wrists and ankles and had failed conventional anti-rheumatic therapy. Sampling of CND-RA patients was performed not at diagnosis but after long disease histories, which spanned decades in several cases. Approximately 50 millilitres of EDTA-anticoagulated peripheral blood were drawn from each patient. Ficoll-Paque PLUS density gradient separation was used to isolate peripheral blood mononuclear cells. Using AutoMACS magnetic bead positive selection, CD8+ cells were isolated from either fresh or cryopreserved PBMCs, and flow cytometry was used to check purity. Nucleospin Tissue or Tissue XS kits were used to extract genomic DNA, which was then quantified on a Qubit 2.0 fluorometer. Points on this clone: The clone's antigen remains unknown. No quality values exist for individual bases; no much larger clone is one base distant.

Source material: CD8+ T cells from blood. The TCR comes from a woman between 25 and 49 years old with seronegative destructive rheumatoid arthritis.

The CDR3: CASSWDSAYEQYF. The sequenced DNA: TGTGCCAGCAGCTGGGACAGCGCCTACGAGCAGTACTTC. Rearrangement joined TRBV7-2 to TRBJ2-7; TRBD1 aligns with 7 central bases. The CDR3 spans 13 residues, from the cysteine through the phenylalanine. The DNA shown is the 39-base CDR3, in frame from base 1. CDR1 and CDR2 (SGHTA, FQGNSA) derive from the germline V gene. V has 4 bases trimmed and J has 2 bases trimmed; junction bases matching no gene number 2.